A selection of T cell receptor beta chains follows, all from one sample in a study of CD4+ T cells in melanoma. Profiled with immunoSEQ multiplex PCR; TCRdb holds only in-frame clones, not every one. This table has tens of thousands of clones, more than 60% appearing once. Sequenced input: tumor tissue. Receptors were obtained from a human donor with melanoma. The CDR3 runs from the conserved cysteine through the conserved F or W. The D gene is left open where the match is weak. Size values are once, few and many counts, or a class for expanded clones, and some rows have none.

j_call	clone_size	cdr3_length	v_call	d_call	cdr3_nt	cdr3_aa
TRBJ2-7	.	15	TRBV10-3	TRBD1	TGTGCCATCAGGAAGACAGGGGACGGCTCCTACGAGCAGTACTTC	CAIRKTGDGSYEQYF
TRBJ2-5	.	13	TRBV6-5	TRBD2	TGTGCCAGCAAACTAGCGGGGGAAGAGACCCAGTACTTC	CASKLAGEETQYF
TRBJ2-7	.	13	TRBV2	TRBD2	TGTGCCAGCAGGGACGGGGGGGCCTACGAGCAGTACTTC	CASRDGGAYEQYF
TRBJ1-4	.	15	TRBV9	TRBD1	TGTGCCAGCAGCCTATCGGACAGGGGTGATGAAAAACTGTTTTTT	CASSLSDRGDEKLFF
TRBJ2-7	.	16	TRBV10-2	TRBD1	TGCGCCAGCAGTCCCGACAGGGAGCAACCTCTCTACGAGCAGTACTTC	CASSPDREQPLYEQYF
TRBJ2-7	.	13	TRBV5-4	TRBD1	TGTGCCAGCAGCGGCGGACAGGGCTACGAGCAGTACTTC	CASSGGQGYEQYF
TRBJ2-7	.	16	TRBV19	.	TGTGCCAGTAATGCACCCGGAGCAGACCCTTCCTACGAGCAGTACTTC	CASNAPGADPSYEQYF
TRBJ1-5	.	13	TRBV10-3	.	TGTGCCATCACCCCGGAGGAAGATCAGCCCCAGCATTTT	CAITPEEDQPQHF
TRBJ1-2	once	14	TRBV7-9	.	TGTGCCAGCAGTGCAAGACCCGGAAACTATGGCTACACCTTC	CASSARPGNYGYTF
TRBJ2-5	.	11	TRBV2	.	TGTGCCAGCAGTGCTAAAGAGACCCAGTACTTC	CASSAKETQYF
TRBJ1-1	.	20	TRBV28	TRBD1	TGTGCCAGCAGAAGAGGGTATAGGGCAGGGGGATTTGCGATGAACACTGAAGCTTTCTTT	CASRRGYRAGGFAMNTEAFF
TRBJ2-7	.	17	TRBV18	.	TGTGCCAGCTCACTTATTGTCCGGGCCGGGGCCGGGTACGAGCAGTACTTC	CASSLIVRAGAGYEQYF
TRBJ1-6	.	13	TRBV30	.	TGTGCCTACGAAACGGGGGGCTTATCACCCCTCCACTTT	CAYETGGLSPLHF
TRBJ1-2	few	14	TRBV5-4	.	TGTGCCAGCAGCCACGTTGACGGGTACTATGGCTACACCTTC	CASSHVDGYYGYTF
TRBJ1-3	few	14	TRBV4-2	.	TGTGCCAGCAGCCAAGAGGAAAGGAGAAACACCATATATTTT	CASSQEERRNTIYF
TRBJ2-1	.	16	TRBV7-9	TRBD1	TGTGCCAGCAGCTTATGGGGACAGGGGTCCTACAATGAGCAGTTCTTC	CASSLWGQGSYNEQFF
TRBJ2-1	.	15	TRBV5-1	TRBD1	TGCGCCAGCAGCACGGCAGGGGGACCCTACAATGAGCAGTTCTTC	CASSTAGGPYNEQFF